This TCR beta chain was retrieved from a study of vaccination and CD4 T cells after COVID-19 (dated by TCRdb to about 2022). Background for the entire study: Convalescent patients had a positive SARS-CoV-2 result on nasal swab PCR, and of these patients, several had mild disease and one had severe disease. The cultures were stimulated with overlapping spike peptide pools from SARS-CoV-2 and from the common cold coronaviruses HCoV-NL63, HCoV-OC43 and HCoV-229E. Two doses of either the Pfizer-BioNTech BNT162b2 vaccine (n=8) or the Moderna mRNA-1273 vaccine (n=2) were administered to participants. Control cultures received a CEFX viral epitope pool as the positive control, an HIV-1 Nef peptide pool as the negative control, or no peptide. Post-COVID blood samples from convalescent patients were collected a median of approximately 100 days after diagnosis, with a range of 35 to 161 days. The convalescent cohort included six males and four females, with two Hispanic individuals, seven Caucasians, two Asians and one multiracial person. Post-vaccine blood samples were obtained a median of approximately 74 days after the second vaccine dose, with a range of 14 to 241 days. In 10 COVID-19 convalescent patients and a few infection-naive healthy vaccine recipients, researchers compared the spike-specific CD4+ TCR repertoire from before mRNA vaccination with the repertoire from after.

Library preparation was by PCR. DNA from cultured CD4+ T cells underwent TCR sequencing with the Oncomine TCR Beta short-read assay at the Johns Hopkins FTIC core. The QIAamp micro DNA kit was used to extract genomic DNA from the cultured CD4+ T cells. Oncomine TCR Beta libraries from cultured CD4+ T cells were pooled using unique dual indexes and sequenced on an Illumina iSeq 100. Processing in the source paper ran as follows. Non-productive sequences were removed, and CDR3s not starting with C, not ending with F or W, or shorter than 7 amino acids were discarded. Antigen-specific clonotypes were identified with the MANAFEST web application by comparing peptide-stimulated wells with reference and other culture wells. For a clone to be called positive, the clone needed an FDR below 0.05, an odds ratio above 5, and a productive frequency above 0.1% in at least two of three replicate wells. Cross-reactive clonotypes were defined as significantly expanded in both SARS-CoV-2 spike wells and at least one common cold coronavirus spike condition. Using R version 3.6.1, CDR3 homology was evaluated through Levenshtein distances (stringdist) along with unrooted phylogenetic trees (ape). The public reads were reprocessed in TCRdb via fastp at Q25 and MiXCR, keeping in-frame beta chains. Every distinct CDR3 protein forms one entry, paired with its most common genes and DNA. The V and J calls were not made by the authors but by TCRdb's processing. The sample records tens of thousands of distinct CDR3 sequences, 54% of which are singletons. Around 5.9% of the sample is in the top ten clones.

A distance of 8 bases separates the germline ends of V and J, which lose 0 bases and 5 bases respectively. Sequences GTSNPN (CDR1) and SVGIG (CDR2) are obtained from the germline V gene (reference sequence). The cysteine opens and the phenylalanine closes a CDR3 of 13 amino acids. CDR3 DNA is the only sequence kept; it has 39 bases, read in frame from the first base. In light of the paper, this sample's treatment or condition label describes: roughly 10-day PBMC culture with coronavirus spike peptide pools or control peptides (ViraFEST assay). The ViraFEST assay was used in the study, in which antigen-specific T cells were expanded with peptide pools and expanded clonotypes were subsequently identified by TCR sequencing. The convalescent patients' positive SARS-CoV-2 PCR tests fell between March and December 2020, which was before the Alpha, Beta and Delta variants emerged in the United States. Each well held around 1.9 million PBMCs cultured with around 9 ug/ml peptide pools in IMDM containing 5% human AB serum and 8 to 10 IU/ml IL-2. On days 3 and 7, half of the culture medium was replaced with fresh IL-2-containing medium. After 10 days of culture, CD4+ T cells were isolated by negative selection using the EasySep CD4+ T cell isolation kit. PBMCs were separated from whole blood using Ficoll-Paque Plus gradient centrifugation and then either used fresh or cryopreserved at -140C. Each culture condition was generally run in triplicate wells.

This clonotype was counted between two and nine times. Its antigen is not yet known. No base quality values were provided; no much bigger clone lies one nucleotide off. General conclusions and limits of the study: The median count of SARS-CoV-2-reactive clonotypes went up from around 23 after infection to 30 to 40 after vaccination, although the change was not significant. Of the vaccine-specific clones in convalescent patients, 304 of 307, or nearly all, reacted only to SARS-CoV-2 spike and did not cross-react with common cold coronaviruses. Only a relatively small number of convalescent patients were included in the study, and early timepoints following natural infection were not analyzed. Among the post-vaccine SARS-CoV-2-reactive clones in convalescent patients, a median around 85% showed up only after vaccination, which suggests vaccine-specific priming.

Sequencing used CD4+ T cells from blood, cultured in vitro. The receptor chain draws on TRBV30 and TRBJ1-5, with an unclear D gene assignment. This receptor was obtained from a human donor who had recovered from COVID-19. The CDR3 corresponds to CAWSVLGDQPQHF. The nucleotides read TGTGCCTGGAGTGTTCTCGGGGATCAGCCCCAGCATTTT.